This TCR beta chain was recovered during a study of T-cell reconstitution after alpha-beta-depleted transplantation in children. Study observations and caveats: Several hundred expanded graft clones reportedly gave rise to the alpha-beta T cells present about two months after transplant. T cells produced anew were the main source of T-cell counts and diversity one year after transplant.

As regards this clonotype: The antigen is not known. It may be a read error: a sequence one base away is much more abundant.

Preparation of the TCRbeta library involved a method that used unique molecular identifiers. TCRdb reanalysed the PCR reads using MiXCR and keeps one entry per CDR3 protein. The profile covers about 300,000 distinct CDR3 sequences, with roughly 8.2% appearing a single time and 8.5% to 9.5% taken by the ten largest. This CDR3 has 15 amino acids. The germline V gene has CDR1 SGDLS and CDR2 YYNGEE. This rearrangement joins TRBV9 to TRBJ2-1; TRBD2 matches at 14 bases. The sample consisted of peripheral blood, taken 360 days after TCRalphabeta/CD19-depleted stem cell transplant. This TCR came from a female patient aged 2 to 10 who had a stem cell transplant for Fanconi anemia, so the T cells may come from the graft donor. The CDR3 sequence: CASSVRLAGGNVQFF. The CDR3 DNA is TGTGCCAGCAGCGTTAGACTAGCGGGGGGGAATGTGCAGTTCTTC.